A selection of T cell receptor beta chains follows, all from one sample in a study of STAT5B mutations in CD4+ large granular lymphocyte leukemia. Data came from immunoSEQ multiplex PCR; TCRdb stores just in-frame clones and leaves some out. The table lists approximately 30,000 clones, 65% to 80% of them singletons, with 3.1% in the top ten. Sequencing input: CD4+ T cells from blood buffy coats. These receptors all stem from a human donor in good health. Both conserved end residues are part of each CDR3. The order of the fields is CDR3 DNA, CDR3 protein, V gene, clone size, D gene, J gene. A D gene is named only where the DNA matches it firmly. Clone size, where shown, is once, few, many, or a class for clones that have expanded.

cdr3_nt: TGTGCCAGCAGCTTAGTGGGGGATGGCTACACCTTC
cdr3_aa: CASSLVGDGYTF
v_call: TRBV7-8
clone_size: .
d_call: .
j_call: TRBJ1-2

cdr3_nt: TGTGCCAGCAGTATGGGACAGCACACAGATACGCAGTATTTT
cdr3_aa: CASSMGQHTDTQYF
v_call: TRBV6-5
clone_size: .
d_call: TRBD1
j_call: TRBJ2-3

cdr3_nt: TGTGCCAGCAGTCGGGCCAAAGATAAAAATGAAAAACTGTTTTTT
cdr3_aa: CASSRAKDKNEKLFF
v_call: TRBV2
clone_size: .
d_call: .
j_call: TRBJ1-4

cdr3_nt: TGCGCCAGCACCGCTACAGGTATTCCTAACAATGAGCAGTTCTTC
cdr3_aa: CASTATGIPNNEQFF
v_call: TRBV5-1
clone_size: .
d_call: .
j_call: TRBJ2-1

cdr3_nt: TGTGCCAGCAGCTTAATGGCAACTAATGAAAAACTGTTTTTT
cdr3_aa: CASSLMATNEKLFF
v_call: TRBV7-2
clone_size: .
d_call: .
j_call: TRBJ1-4

cdr3_nt: TGCGCCAGCAGCTTGGTAGGCAGCAATGAGCAGTTCTTC
cdr3_aa: CASSLVGSNEQFF
v_call: TRBV5-1
clone_size: .
d_call: .
j_call: TRBJ2-1

cdr3_nt: TGTGCCAGCAGCTTAGAAGTCAGGGCCCCCACAGATACGCAGTATTTT
cdr3_aa: CASSLEVRAPTDTQYF
v_call: TRBV7-2
clone_size: few
d_call: .
j_call: TRBJ2-3

cdr3_nt: TGTGCCAGCAGCCCAGGCAGGGGGCGAGGGACTAATGAAAAACTGTTTTTT
cdr3_aa: CASSPGRGRGTNEKLFF
v_call: TRBV9
clone_size: few
d_call: TRBD1
j_call: TRBJ1-4

cdr3_nt: TGTGCCAGCAGCCCTGGGGGGGGCTCTATCTACGAGCAGTACTTC
cdr3_aa: CASSPGGGSIYEQYF
v_call: TRBV7-6
clone_size: .
d_call: .
j_call: TRBJ2-7

cdr3_nt: TGTGCCAGCAGCACAGGGTGGGACACTGAAGCTTTCTTT
cdr3_aa: CASSTGWDTEAFF
v_call: TRBV6-1
clone_size: once
d_call: .
j_call: TRBJ1-1

cdr3_nt: TGTGCCAGCAGTTTTGGGCTAGCGGGAGGCAACAACTTCTACGAGCAGTACTTC
cdr3_aa: CASSFGLAGGNNFYEQYF
v_call: TRBV27
clone_size: .
d_call: TRBD2
j_call: TRBJ2-7

cdr3_nt: TGTGCCAGTAGTATAGTGGGGACAGAGCAGTTCTTC
cdr3_aa: CASSIVGTEQFF
v_call: TRBV19
clone_size: .
d_call: .
j_call: TRBJ2-1

cdr3_nt: TGTGCCAGCTCACCACTAGCGGAAAGTTTAGCGGGGGCCAACGTCCTGACTTTC
cdr3_aa: CASSPLAESLAGANVLTF
v_call: TRBV18
clone_size: .
d_call: .
j_call: TRBJ2-6

cdr3_nt: TGTGCCAGCAGCCCGACGGCGCGGACCGGGGAGCTGTTTTTT
cdr3_aa: CASSPTARTGELFF
v_call: TRBV9
clone_size: .
d_call: .
j_call: TRBJ2-2

cdr3_nt: TGTGCCAGCAGCGTCGAGAAGTTTCACACCGGGGAGCTGTTTTTT
cdr3_aa: CASSVEKFHTGELFF
v_call: TRBV6-5
clone_size: .
d_call: .
j_call: TRBJ2-2

cdr3_nt: TGTGCCAGCAGCTTGGGAGTCGGTGTGGACGAGCAGTACTTC
cdr3_aa: CASSLGVGVDEQYF
v_call: TRBV5-4
clone_size: few
d_call: .
j_call: TRBJ2-7

cdr3_nt: TGTGCCAGCAGCTCAGGACTGGGGATCACAGATACGCAGTATTTT
cdr3_aa: CASSSGLGITDTQYF
v_call: TRBV7-3
clone_size: .
d_call: .
j_call: TRBJ2-3

cdr3_nt: TGTGCCAGCAGGGGGGTCGGGGAGCTGTTTTTT
cdr3_aa: CASRGVGELFF
v_call: TRBV9
clone_size: once
d_call: .
j_call: TRBJ2-2

cdr3_nt: TGTGCCAGCGCCCCCCCACGCAATAGTGGAGAGCAGTTCTTC
cdr3_aa: CASAPPRNSGEQFF
v_call: TRBV27
clone_size: .
d_call: .
j_call: TRBJ2-1

cdr3_nt: TGTGCCAGCAGCTTAGTCGTTCGGGGCACAGATACGCAGTATTTT
cdr3_aa: CASSLVVRGTDTQYF
v_call: TRBV7-8
clone_size: .
d_call: .
j_call: TRBJ2-3

cdr3_nt: TGTGCCAGCAGATCTCGGGACTCGCTAGATACGCAGTATTTT
cdr3_aa: CASRSRDSLDTQYF
v_call: TRBV27
clone_size: .
d_call: .
j_call: TRBJ2-3

cdr3_nt: TGTGCCAGCAGGGGAGCGTTCGGGACAGATACGCAGTATTTT
cdr3_aa: CASRGAFGTDTQYF
v_call: TRBV6-6
clone_size: .
d_call: .
j_call: TRBJ2-3

cdr3_nt: TGCAGCGTTGAAAGGGCCCAGGGCTACGAGCAGTACTTC
cdr3_aa: CSVERAQGYEQYF
v_call: TRBV29-1
clone_size: few
d_call: .
j_call: TRBJ2-7

cdr3_nt: TGTGCCAGCAGTGTTGCGGGTACCTACGAGCAGTACTTC
cdr3_aa: CASSVAGTYEQYF
v_call: TRBV6-1
clone_size: .
d_call: .
j_call: TRBJ2-7

cdr3_nt: TGTGCCTCGGCACCCGGGACTAGCGCCGACAATGAGCAGTTCTTC
cdr3_aa: CASAPGTSADNEQFF
v_call: TRBV30
clone_size: .
d_call: TRBD2
j_call: TRBJ2-1

cdr3_nt: TGCGCCAGCAGAAAATCTAGTCGGCCCCAGCATTTT
cdr3_aa: CASRKSSRPQHF
v_call: TRBV10-1
clone_size: few
d_call: .
j_call: TRBJ1-5

cdr3_nt: TGTGCCAGCTCACCAAGGGGCTACGAGCAGTACTTC
cdr3_aa: CASSPRGYEQYF
v_call: TRBV18
clone_size: .
d_call: .
j_call: TRBJ2-7

cdr3_nt: TGTGCCATAGAACAGGGACTGACCCTCCCTGGCACAGATACGCAGTATTTT
cdr3_aa: CAIEQGLTLPGTDTQYF
v_call: TRBV10-3
clone_size: .
d_call: .
j_call: TRBJ2-3

cdr3_nt: TGCAGCGTCGACAGCTATGGCTACACCTTC
cdr3_aa: CSVDSYGYTF
v_call: TRBV29-1
clone_size: .
d_call: .
j_call: TRBJ1-2

cdr3_nt: TGCGCCAGCAGGCAGGAGGTCACCGGGGAGCTGTTTTTT
cdr3_aa: CASRQEVTGELFF
v_call: TRBV5-1
clone_size: once
d_call: .
j_call: TRBJ2-2

cdr3_nt: TGTGCCAGCAGTTCCCTTGGACTAAACGAGGAGACCCAGTACTTC
cdr3_aa: CASSSLGLNEETQYF
v_call: TRBV27
clone_size: .
d_call: .
j_call: TRBJ2-5